This TCR beta chain was retrieved from a study of blood T cells in healthy people across ages. General study results and limits: Significant beta diversity loss was already apparent by age about 42, declining roughly linearly. Naive CD4+ cells and diversity were both higher in long-lived donors than in aged donors.

Alongside a J-beta primer mix, a sample-barcoded 5' primer served in a second PCR lasting about 7 to 12 cycles. Each CDR3 protein gets one entry after TCRdb re-called the 5' RACE reads with MiXCR. The repertoire includes about 670,000 distinct CDR3 sequences, around two fifths of them detected once, and 30% sits in the top ten. About this clonotype: Its antigen remains unidentified.

Donors gave around 9.3 milliliters of peripheral blood apiece. The germline V gene encodes CDR1 MDHEN and CDR2 SYDVKM. The V segment lost 6 bases and the J segment 6 bases; nucleotides outside the gene matches: 8. The length of the CDR3 is 15 residues. The receptor was derived from a man older than 75 in good health. The material sequenced was blood. This chain connects TRBV28 to TRBJ1-6; 7 nucleotides line up with TRBD1. Here the CDR3 reads CASRGGGGLNSPLHF. For the CDR3, the DNA is TGTGCCAGCAGGGGCGGAGGGGGCCTTAATTCACCCCTCCACTTT.